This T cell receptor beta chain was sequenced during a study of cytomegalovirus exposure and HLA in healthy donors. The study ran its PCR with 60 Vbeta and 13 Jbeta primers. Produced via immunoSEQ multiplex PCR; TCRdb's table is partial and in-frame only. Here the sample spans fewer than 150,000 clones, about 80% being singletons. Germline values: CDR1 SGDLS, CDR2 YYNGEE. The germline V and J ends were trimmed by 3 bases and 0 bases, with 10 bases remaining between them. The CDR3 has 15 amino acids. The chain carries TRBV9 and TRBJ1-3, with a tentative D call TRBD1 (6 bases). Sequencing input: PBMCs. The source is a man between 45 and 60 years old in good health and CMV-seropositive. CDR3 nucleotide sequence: TGTGCCAGCAGCGAAGGGGGGGGCTCTGGAAACACCATATATTTT. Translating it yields CASSEGGGSGNTIYF.